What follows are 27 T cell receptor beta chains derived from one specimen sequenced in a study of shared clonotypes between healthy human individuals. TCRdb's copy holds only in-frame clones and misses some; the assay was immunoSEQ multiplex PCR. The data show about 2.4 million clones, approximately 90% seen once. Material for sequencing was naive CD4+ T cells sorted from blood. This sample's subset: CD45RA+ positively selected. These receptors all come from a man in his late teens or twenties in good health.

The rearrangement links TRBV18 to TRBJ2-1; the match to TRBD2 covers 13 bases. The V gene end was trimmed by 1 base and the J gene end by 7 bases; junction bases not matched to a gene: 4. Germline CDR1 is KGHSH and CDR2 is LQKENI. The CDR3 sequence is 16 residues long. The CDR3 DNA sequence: TGTGCCAGCTCACCACGGACTAGCGGGAGTCAAAATGAGCAGTTCTTC. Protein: CASSPRTSGSQNEQFF.

As DNA, the CDR3 is TGTGCCAGCAGTTTCGGGTCGGGACAGGGGAATCAGCCCCAGCATTTT. Its protein is CASSFGSGQGNQPQHF. This chain joins TRBV27 and TRBJ1-5, with 10 bases lining up with TRBD1. CDR3 length: 16 residues. Losses at the gene ends were 3 bases for V and 4 bases for J; bases not matched to a gene: 6. Germline V CDR1 and CDR2: MNHEY, SMNVEV (reference sequence).

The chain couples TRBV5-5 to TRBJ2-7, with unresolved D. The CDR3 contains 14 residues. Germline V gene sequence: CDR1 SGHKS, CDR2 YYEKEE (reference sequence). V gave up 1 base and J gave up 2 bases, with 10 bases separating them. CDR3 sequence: CASSLTVLPYEQYF. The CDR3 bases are TGTGCCAGCAGCTTGACAGTCCTCCCCTACGAGCAGTACTTC.

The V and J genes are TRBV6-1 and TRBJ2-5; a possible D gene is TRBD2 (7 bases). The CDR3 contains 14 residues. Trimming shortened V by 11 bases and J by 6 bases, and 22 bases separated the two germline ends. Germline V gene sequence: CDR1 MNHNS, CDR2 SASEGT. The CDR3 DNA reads TGTGCCGTCGGAGGTAGGGGGGGGGCAAAGACCCAGTACTTC. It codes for CAVGGRGGAKTQYF.

DNA for the CDR3: TGTGCCAGCACCGTTCGGGGGAACACTGAAGCTTTCTTT. Translating it yields CASTVRGNTEAFF. The V gene is TRBV7-9, the J gene TRBJ1-1; D is ambiguous. Trimming left V 7 bases short and J 1 base short, with 10 bases between. The germline V gene encodes CDR1 SEHNR and CDR2 FQNEAQ (reference sequence). The CDR3 sequence is 13 residues long.

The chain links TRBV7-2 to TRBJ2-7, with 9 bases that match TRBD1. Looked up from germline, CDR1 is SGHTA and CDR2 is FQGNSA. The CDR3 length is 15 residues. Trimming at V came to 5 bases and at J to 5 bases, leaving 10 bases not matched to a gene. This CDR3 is CASSTTRDRVDEQYF. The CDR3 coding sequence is TGTGCCAGCAGCACCACCCGGGACAGGGTCGACGAGCAGTACTTC.

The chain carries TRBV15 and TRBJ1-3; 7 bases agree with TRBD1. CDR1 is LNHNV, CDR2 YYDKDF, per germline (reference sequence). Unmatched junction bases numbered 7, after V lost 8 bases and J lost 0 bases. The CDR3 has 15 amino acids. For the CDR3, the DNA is TGTGCCACCTTAGGACAGGCCTACTCTGGAAACACCATATATTTT. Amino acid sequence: CATLGQAYSGNTIYF.

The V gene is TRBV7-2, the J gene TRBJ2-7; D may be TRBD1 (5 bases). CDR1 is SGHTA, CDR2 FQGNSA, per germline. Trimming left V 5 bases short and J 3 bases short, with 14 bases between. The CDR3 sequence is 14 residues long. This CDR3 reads CASSPQTDLYEQYF. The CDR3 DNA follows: TGTGCCAGCAGCCCACAGACAGATCTCTACGAGCAGTACTTC.

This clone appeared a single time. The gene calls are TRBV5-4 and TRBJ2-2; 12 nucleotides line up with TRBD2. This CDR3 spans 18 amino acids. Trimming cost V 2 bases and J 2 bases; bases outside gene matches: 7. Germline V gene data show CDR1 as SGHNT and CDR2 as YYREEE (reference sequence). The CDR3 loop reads CASSLDSGLAGNTGELFF. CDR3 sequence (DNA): TGTGCCAGCAGCTTAGATTCGGGACTAGCGGGTAACACCGGGGAGCTGTTTTTT.

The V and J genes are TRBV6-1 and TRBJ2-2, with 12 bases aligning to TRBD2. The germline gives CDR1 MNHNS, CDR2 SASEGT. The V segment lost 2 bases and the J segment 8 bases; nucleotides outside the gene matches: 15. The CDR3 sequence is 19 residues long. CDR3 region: CASSEPGLAGRGKMGELFF. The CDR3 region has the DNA TGTGCCAGCAGTGAACCGGGACTAGCGGGTCGCGGAAAGATGGGGGAGCTGTTTTTT.

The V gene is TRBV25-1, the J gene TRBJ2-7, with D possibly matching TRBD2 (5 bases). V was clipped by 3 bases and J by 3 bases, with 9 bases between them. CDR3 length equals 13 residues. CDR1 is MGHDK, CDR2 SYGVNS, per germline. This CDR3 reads CASSESGFYEQYF. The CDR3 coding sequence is TGTGCCAGCAGTGAGTCGGGGTTCTACGAGCAGTACTTC.

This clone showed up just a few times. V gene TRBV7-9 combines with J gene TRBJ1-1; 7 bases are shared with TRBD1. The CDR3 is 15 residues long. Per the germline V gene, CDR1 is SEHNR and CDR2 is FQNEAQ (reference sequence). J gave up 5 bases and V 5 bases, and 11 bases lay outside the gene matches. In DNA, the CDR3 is TGTGCCAGCAGCCCTATAAGGGGGCGGGAAACTGAAGCTTTCTTT. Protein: CASSPIRGRETEAFF.

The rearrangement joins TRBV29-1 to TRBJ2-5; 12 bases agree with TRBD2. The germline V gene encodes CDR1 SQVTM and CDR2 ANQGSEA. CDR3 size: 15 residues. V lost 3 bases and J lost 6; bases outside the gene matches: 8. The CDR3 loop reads CSVEPTSGGLKTQYF. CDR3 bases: TGCAGCGTTGAGCCTACTAGCGGGGGGTTGAAGACCCAGTACTTC.

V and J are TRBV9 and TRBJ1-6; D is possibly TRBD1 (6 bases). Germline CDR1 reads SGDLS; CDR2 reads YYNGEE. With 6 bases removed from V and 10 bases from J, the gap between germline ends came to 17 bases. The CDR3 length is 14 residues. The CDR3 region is CASTSAGEDSPLHF. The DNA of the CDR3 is TGTGCCAGCACCTCGGCAGGGGAGGACTCACCCCTCCACTTT.

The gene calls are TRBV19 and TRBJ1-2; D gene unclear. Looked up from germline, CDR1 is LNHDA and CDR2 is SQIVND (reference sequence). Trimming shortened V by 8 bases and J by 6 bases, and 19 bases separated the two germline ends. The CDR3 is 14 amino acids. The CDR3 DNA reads TGTGCCAGTCGTGAGGAGGTTGGACGACATGGCTACACCTTC. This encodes CASREEVGRHGYTF. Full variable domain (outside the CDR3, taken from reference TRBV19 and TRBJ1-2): DGGITQSPKYLFRKEGQNVTLSCEQNLNHDAMYWYRQDPGQGLRLIYYSQIVNDFQKGDIAEGYSVSREKKESFPLTVTSAQKNPTAFYLCASREEVGRHGYTFGSGTRLTVV.

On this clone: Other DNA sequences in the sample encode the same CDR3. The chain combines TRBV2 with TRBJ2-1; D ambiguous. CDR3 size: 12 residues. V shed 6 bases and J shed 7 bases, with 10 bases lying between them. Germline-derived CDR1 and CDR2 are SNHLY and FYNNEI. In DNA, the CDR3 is TGTGCCAGCAGCCTTACTTCTAATGAGCAGTTCTTC. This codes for CASSLTSNEQFF.

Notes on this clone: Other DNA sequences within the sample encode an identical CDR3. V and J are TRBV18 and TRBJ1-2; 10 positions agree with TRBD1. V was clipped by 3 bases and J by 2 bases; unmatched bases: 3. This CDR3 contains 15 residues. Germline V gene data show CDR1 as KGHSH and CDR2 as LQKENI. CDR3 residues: CASSPPTGGNYGYTF. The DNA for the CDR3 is TGTGCCAGCTCACCTCCGACAGGGGGCAACTATGGCTACACCTTC.

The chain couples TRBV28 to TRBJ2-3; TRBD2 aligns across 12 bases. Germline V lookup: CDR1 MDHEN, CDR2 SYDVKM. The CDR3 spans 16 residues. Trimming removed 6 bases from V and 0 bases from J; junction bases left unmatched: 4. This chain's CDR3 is CASSSLAGGSTDTQYF. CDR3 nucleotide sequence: TGTGCCAGCAGCTCTCTAGCGGGGGGGAGCACAGATACGCAGTATTTT.

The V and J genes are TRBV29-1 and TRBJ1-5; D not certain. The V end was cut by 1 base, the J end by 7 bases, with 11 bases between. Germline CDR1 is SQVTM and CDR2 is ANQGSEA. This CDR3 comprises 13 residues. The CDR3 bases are TGCAGCGTTGAAGCCACGGGTGGCCAGCCCCAGCATTTT. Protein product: CSVEATGGQPQHF.

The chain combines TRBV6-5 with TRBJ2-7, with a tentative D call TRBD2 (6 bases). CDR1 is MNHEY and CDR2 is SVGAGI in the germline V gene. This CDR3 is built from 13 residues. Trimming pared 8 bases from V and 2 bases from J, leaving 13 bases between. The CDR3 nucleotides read TGTGCCAGCTCTAACAGCGGGCCCTACGAGCAGTACTTC. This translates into CASSNSGPYEQYF.

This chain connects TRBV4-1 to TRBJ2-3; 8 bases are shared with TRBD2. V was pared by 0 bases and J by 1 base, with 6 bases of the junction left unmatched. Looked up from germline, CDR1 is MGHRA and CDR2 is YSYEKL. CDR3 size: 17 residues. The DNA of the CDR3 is TGCGCCAGCAGCCAAGATCGGAGCGGGGGAGGCACAGATACGCAGTATTTT. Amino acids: CASSQDRSGGGTDTQYF.

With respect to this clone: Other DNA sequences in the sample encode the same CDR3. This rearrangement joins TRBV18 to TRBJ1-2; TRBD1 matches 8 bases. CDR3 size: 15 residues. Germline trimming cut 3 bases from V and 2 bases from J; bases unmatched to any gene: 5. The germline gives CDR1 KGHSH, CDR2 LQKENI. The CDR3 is CASSPPRTGNYGYTF. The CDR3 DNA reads TGTGCCAGCTCACCCCCAAGGACAGGGAACTATGGCTACACCTTC.

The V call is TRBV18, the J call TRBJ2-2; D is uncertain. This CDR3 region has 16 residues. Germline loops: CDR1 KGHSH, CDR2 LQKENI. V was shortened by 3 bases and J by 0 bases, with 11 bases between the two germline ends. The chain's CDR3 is CASSPSENANTGELFF. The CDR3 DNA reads TGTGCCAGCTCACCGTCTGAGAACGCGAACACCGGGGAGCTGTTTTTT.

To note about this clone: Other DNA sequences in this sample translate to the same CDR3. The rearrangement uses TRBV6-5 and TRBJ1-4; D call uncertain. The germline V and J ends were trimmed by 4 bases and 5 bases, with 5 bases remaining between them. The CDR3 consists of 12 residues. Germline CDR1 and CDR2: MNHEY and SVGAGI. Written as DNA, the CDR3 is TGTGCCAGCAGTTCCTTAAATGAAAAACTGTTTTTT. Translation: CASSSLNEKLFF.

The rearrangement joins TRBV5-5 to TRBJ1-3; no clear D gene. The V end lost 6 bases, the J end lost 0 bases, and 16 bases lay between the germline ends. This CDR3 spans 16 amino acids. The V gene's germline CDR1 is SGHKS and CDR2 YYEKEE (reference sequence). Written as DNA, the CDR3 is TGTGCCAGCACCTTTCTGGGGTCGAGCTCTGGAAACACCATATATTTT. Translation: CASTFLGSSSGNTIYF. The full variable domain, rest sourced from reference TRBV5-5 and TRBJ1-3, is DAGVTQSPTHLIKTRGQQVTLRCSPISGHKSVSWYQQVLGQGPQFIFQYYEKEERGRGNFPDRFSARQFPNYSSELNVNALLLGDSALYLCASTFLGSSSGNTIYFGEGSWLTVV.

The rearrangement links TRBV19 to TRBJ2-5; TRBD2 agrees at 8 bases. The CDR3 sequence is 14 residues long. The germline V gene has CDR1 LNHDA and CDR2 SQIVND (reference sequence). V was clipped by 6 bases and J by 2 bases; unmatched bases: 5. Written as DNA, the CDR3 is TGTGCCAGTAGGTACGGGGGGGGTCAAGAGACCCAGTACTTC. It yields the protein CASRYGGGQETQYF.

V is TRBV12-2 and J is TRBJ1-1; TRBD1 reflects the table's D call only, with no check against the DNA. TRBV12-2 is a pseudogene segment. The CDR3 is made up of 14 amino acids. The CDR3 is CASRSGTGGTEAFF. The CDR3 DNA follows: TGTGCAAGTCGCTCCGGGACAGGTGGCACTGAAGCTTTCTTT.